These 17 T cell receptor beta chains originate from one sample sequenced in a study of technical replicates of blood from a few donors. Produced via immunoSEQ multiplex PCR; TCRdb's table is partial and in-frame only. The data show tens of thousands of clones, more than 90% seen once. Sequencing was done on a sample of PBMCs. Receptors were obtained from a human donor in good health. Some clones in this sample may be carry-over from other donors' samples.

This clone has only one observation. CDR3 nucleotides: TGCGCCAGCAGCCCCCTGGGACAGTGGCCCGCCTACGAGCAGTACTTC. As protein: CASSPLGQWPAYEQYF. This chain uses TRBV5-1 with TRBJ2-7, with 7 bases fitting TRBD1. The V gene end was trimmed by 4 bases and the J gene end by 2 bases; junction bases not matched to a gene: 12. Germline CDR1 reads SGHRS; CDR2 reads YFSETQ. The CDR3 is made up of 16 amino acids.

The rearrangement links TRBV14 to TRBJ1-1, with D possibly TRBD1 on 6 matching bases. The germline V and J ends were trimmed by 4 bases and 0 bases, with 12 bases remaining between them. CDR3 size: 15 residues. Germline values: CDR1 SGHDN, CDR2 FVKESK. The CDR3 loop reads CASSPPGHLNTEAFF. The CDR3 DNA reads as TGTGCCAGCAGCCCCCCGGGACATTTGAACACTGAAGCTTTCTTT.

The chain links TRBV6-5 to TRBJ1-2; a weak D match, TRBD1 (5 bases). This CDR3 comprises 13 residues. V dropped 8 bases and J dropped 2 bases, with 12 bases sitting between them. Germline CDR1 MNHEY, CDR2 SVGAGI. CDR3 in amino acids: CASSEDRNYGYTF. The DNA for the CDR3 is TGTGCCAGCTCGGAAGACAGAAACTATGGCTACACCTTC.

J is TRBJ2-1 and V is TRBV27; 11 nucleotides align to TRBD2. This CDR3 region has 16 residues. Germline V lookup: CDR1 MNHEY, CDR2 SMNVEV (reference sequence). Germline trimming cut 3 bases from V and 6 bases from J; bases unmatched to any gene: 7. Here the CDR3 DNA reads TGTGCCAGCAGTTTCCCCCTAGCGGGAGGTAGCAATGAGCAGTTCTTC. This encodes CASSFPLAGGSNEQFF.

The chain employs TRBV2 and TRBJ1-3; 7 bases map to TRBD1. The J segment lost 2 bases and the V segment lost 2 bases, leaving 6 bases of the junction unmatched. This CDR3 has 16 residues. Germline CDR1 is SNHLY and CDR2 is FYNNEI. The CDR3 is CASSERQGYAGNTIYF. CDR3 DNA: TGTGCCAGCAGTGAAAGACAGGGATATGCTGGAAACACCATATATTTT.

The chain is built from TRBV6-1 and TRBJ2-5, with D perhaps TRBD2 (5 bases). Germline CDR1 reads MNHNS; CDR2 reads SASEGT. Deletions cut 7 bases from V and 0 bases from J, with 15 bases between. The CDR3 totals 15 residues. The CDR3 region is CASTQNGNYQETQYF. CDR3 coding DNA: TGTGCCAGCACTCAGAACGGGAACTACCAAGAGACCCAGTACTTC.

This chain joins TRBV5-6 and TRBJ2-3; 8 positions agree with TRBD2. Trimming removed 4 bases from V and 3 bases from J; junction bases left unmatched: 10. The CDR3 totals 16 residues. CDR1 and CDR2 from the germline V gene are SGHDT and YYEEEE. The CDR3 region is CASSLPPGGPTDTQYF. CDR3 DNA: TGTGCCAGCAGCCTTCCCCCGGGAGGGCCGACAGATACGCAGTATTTT.

V usage is TRBV5-6 and J usage is TRBJ2-5; 10 nucleotides line up with TRBD2. CDR3 length: 17 residues. V lost 1 base to trimming and J lost 6 bases; unmatched junction nucleotides: 12. Germline V lookup: CDR1 SGHDT, CDR2 YYEEEE. CDR3 DNA: TGTGCCAGCAGCTTGACCCGGGGGGCTAGCGGGAGACAGACCCAGTACTTC. Its translation: CASSLTRGASGRQTQYF.

V and J are TRBV19 and TRBJ2-3; D perhaps matches TRBD1 (5 bases). The CDR3 consists of 15 residues. V was trimmed by 4 bases and J by 3 bases, leaving 14 bases between them. In germline, CDR1 is LNHDA, CDR2 SQIVND (reference sequence). The CDR3 DNA sequence: TGTGCCAGTAGTAACGGTGCAGGGCCAACAGATACGCAGTATTTT. Amino acid sequence: CASSNGAGPTDTQYF.

This clone was seen a single time. This chain links TRBV10-3 with TRBJ1-6, with D perhaps TRBD1 (6 bases). This CDR3 region has 18 residues. V gave up 4 bases and J gave up 1 base, with 17 bases separating them. CDR1 is ENHRY, CDR2 SYGVKD, per germline. This CDR3 reads CAISAGGGIGSYNSPLHF. The CDR3 nucleotides are TGTGCCATCAGTGCGGGAGGGGGAATAGGGTCCTATAATTCACCCCTCCACTTT.

The chain recombines TRBV4-1 with TRBJ1-6; D is ambiguous. Germline CDR1 MGHRA, CDR2 YSYEKL. There are 15 residues in the CDR3. Trimming took 0 bases from V and 6 from J, leaving 9 bases between them. The CDR3 region is CASSQDRSVNSPLHF. CDR3 sequence (DNA): TGCGCCAGCAGCCAAGATCGCAGTGTTAATTCACCCCTCCACTTT.

The chain employs TRBV7-2 and TRBJ2-7, with D unclear. CDR1 and CDR2 (germline): SGHTA, FQGNSA. This CDR3 is 15 amino acids long. Trimming stripped 5 bases from V and 0 bases from J, with 14 bases between. The CDR3 is CASSTHGTRSYEQYF. CDR3 nucleotide sequence: TGTGCCAGCAGCACGCACGGTACCCGCTCCTACGAGCAGTACTTC.

The J gene is TRBJ1-4, the V gene TRBV4-2; 10 bases align to TRBD1. The CDR3 sequence is 15 residues long. V lost 1 base to trimming and J lost 7 bases; unmatched junction nucleotides: 3. Germline lookup yields CDR1 LGHNA and CDR2 YNFKEQ. CDR3 sequence: CASSQGTGGGEKLFF. CDR3 sequence (DNA): TGTGCCAGCAGCCAAGGGACAGGGGGTGGTGAAAAACTGTTTTTT.

The chain combines TRBV11-2 with TRBJ2-7, with D possibly matching TRBD2 (7 bases). With 2 bases removed from V and 2 bases from J, the gap between germline ends came to 13 bases. The CDR3 spans 15 residues. Germline CDR1 SGHAT, CDR2 FQNNGV. CDR3 region: CASSLIAGATYEQYF. CDR3 nucleotides: TGTGCCAGCAGCTTAATCGCGGGGGCCACCTACGAGCAGTACTTC.

The chain couples TRBV2 to TRBJ2-5, with TRBD2 identical over 8 bases. The CDR3 spans 14 residues. Unmatched junction bases numbered 12, after V lost 11 bases and J lost 4 bases. Germline V gene data show CDR1 as SNHLY and CDR2 as FYNNEI. Written as DNA, the CDR3 is TGTGCCTGGTCGGGGAGCGGGAGTCCAGAGACCCAGTACTTC. Encoded protein: CAWSGSGSPETQYF.

The CDR3 sequence is CASSPVNQGGNTIYF. CDR3 sequence (DNA): TGTGCCAGCTCACCAGTTAACCAGGGTGGAAACACCATATATTTT. J is TRBJ1-3 and V is TRBV18, with a weak D call TRBD1 (5 bases). The CDR3 contains 15 residues. V was trimmed by 2 bases and J by 3 bases, leaving 11 bases between them. CDR1 and CDR2 (germline): KGHSH, LQKENI.

The V call is TRBV7-2, the J call TRBJ2-3, with TRBD2 matching 9 bases. The CDR3 is 12 residues long. V lost 1 base and J lost 14; bases outside the gene matches: 4. The germline CDR1 and CDR2 sequences are SGHTA and FQGNSA. The CDR3 spells CASSLDAGGPYF. The DNA for the CDR3 is TGTGCCAGCAGCTTAGATGCGGGGGGGCCGTATTTT.